Each of the 25 T cell receptor beta chains below was sequenced from the same sample in a study of blood T cell repertoires in COVID-19. Repertoires were generated with immunoSEQ multiplex PCR, while TCRdb's copy carries only in-frame clones and drops some. The sample lists approximately 500,000 clones; approximately 89% were seen once. Sequenced sample: peripheral blood. The receptors stem from a man in his late teens or twenties with COVID-19, enrolled during active disease.

V usage is TRBV2 and J usage is TRBJ2-7; D uncertain. Trimming took off 5 bases at V and 0 bases at J, with 11 bases between the two ends. The CDR3 runs to 14 residues. The V gene's germline CDR1 is SNHLY and CDR2 FYNNEI. CDR3 loop: CASSFRKSSYEQYF. In DNA form, the CDR3 reads TGTGCCAGCAGTTTTAGAAAAAGCTCCTACGAGCAGTACTTC.

The genes are TRBV7-9 and TRBJ1-4; 11 bases fit TRBD1. After removal of 5 bases from V and 7 bases from J, the junction contained 9 bases not matched to a gene. The length of the CDR3 is 16 residues. Germline assignment: CDR1 SEHNR and CDR2 FQNEAQ (reference sequence). The CDR3 spells CASSPYPGTGGEKLFF. CDR3 bases: TGTGCCAGCAGCCCCTACCCCGGGACAGGGGGTGAAAAACTGTTTTTT.

In this sample, this clone turned up a few times. CDR3 sequence (DNA): TGTGCCAGCAGTTACCGACAGGGGTACCGCGAGACCCAGTACTTC. It translates to CASSYRQGYRETQYF. The V and J genes are TRBV6-5 and TRBJ2-5, with 8 nucleotides matching TRBD1. Germline trimming cut 2 bases from V and 5 bases from J; bases unmatched to any gene: 7. Per germline, CDR1 MNHEY and CDR2 SVGAGI. This CDR3 contains 15 residues.

This chain links TRBV7-2 with TRBJ2-5, with TRBD1 identical over 8 bases. J was trimmed by 2 bases and V by 5 bases; bases with no gene match: 4. CDR1 is SGHTA, CDR2 FQGNSA, per germline. CDR3 size: 14 residues. CDR3 nucleotide sequence: TGTGCCAGCAGCCAGGGACAGGCGCAAGAGACCCAGTACTTC. Translating it yields CASSQGQAQETQYF.

This sequence joins TRBV4-1 and TRBJ1-5, with D tentatively TRBD1 (5 bases). V was cut by 4 bases and J by 6 bases, with 13 bases left in between. CDR3 length equals 14 residues. Per the germline V gene, CDR1 is MGHRA and CDR2 is YSYEKL. In nucleotides, the CDR3 is TGCGCCAGCAGCCTGGGAGGGGAAGGTCAGCCCCAGCATTTT. This translates into CASSLGGEGQPQHF.

The CDR3 region has the DNA TGTGCCAGCAGTTGGAGCAACGCCTACGAGCAGTACTTC. It translates to CASSWSNAYEQYF. This sequence joins TRBV12-3 or TRBV12-4 and TRBJ2-7; D remains unclear. CDR3 size: 13 residues. The V gene lost 4 bases and the J gene lost 2 bases, with 9 bases spanning the gap.

The chain combines TRBV5-1 with TRBJ2-2; D call uncertain. Germline loops: CDR1 SGHRS, CDR2 YFSETQ. With 0 bases removed from V and 7 bases from J, the gap between germline ends came to 4 bases. This CDR3 contains 12 residues. CDR3 in DNA: TGCGCCAGCAGCTTGGGTATCGGGGAGCTGTTTTTT. Translating it yields CASSLGIGELFF.

This clone has only one observation. The chain combines TRBV2 with TRBJ2-7; 7 bases agree with TRBD2. The length of the CDR3 is 13 residues. Germline V lookup: CDR1 SNHLY, CDR2 FYNNEI. V lost 11 bases to trimming and J lost 5 bases; unmatched junction nucleotides: 12. The CDR3 reads CAGTILSTHEQYF. CDR3 DNA: TGTGCCGGGACTATCCTTAGTACCCACGAGCAGTACTTC.

CDR3 loop: CASSPPEGLAGEETQYF. The CDR3 DNA reads as TGTGCCAGCTCACCCCCCGAAGGTTTAGCGGGAGAAGAGACCCAGTACTTC. The chain is built from TRBV18 and TRBJ2-5, with 9 positions matching TRBD2. V gave up 3 bases and J gave up 3 bases; unmatched junction bases: 11. Per the germline V gene, CDR1 is KGHSH and CDR2 is LQKENI. The CDR3 sequence is 17 residues long.

The rearrangement joins TRBV5-1 to TRBJ2-1; 8 nucleotides line up with TRBD1. The CDR3 runs to 16 residues. V shed 1 base, J shed 6 bases, and the junction held 9 bases outside the gene matches. Germline CDR1 SGHRS, CDR2 YFSETQ. This CDR3 reads CASSLRPGGQINEQFF. In DNA, the CDR3 is TGCGCCAGCAGCTTGCGGCCAGGGGGCCAGATCAATGAGCAGTTCTTC.

J is TRBJ2-7 and V is TRBV4-1, with TRBD1 identical over 9 bases. The CDR3 totals 17 residues. Germline lookup yields CDR1 MGHRA and CDR2 YSYEKL. V gave up 4 bases and J gave up 3 bases; unmatched junction bases: 13. The CDR3 DNA reads TGCGCCAGCAGCCGTTACCCGGGACAGGGCCAACTCTACGAGCAGTACTTC. This codes for CASSRYPGQGQLYEQYF.

J is TRBJ2-7 and V is TRBV7-9, with D unclear. V was clipped by 6 bases and J by 5 bases, with 8 bases between them. The germline V gene encodes CDR1 SEHNR and CDR2 FQNEAQ (reference sequence). The CDR3 is 11 amino acids. CDR3 coding DNA: TGTGCCAGCAGTACTTCCCACGAGCAGTACTTC. Translated: CASSTSHEQYF. Full variable domain (rest looked up from reference TRBV7-9 and TRBJ2-7): DTGVSQNPRHKITKRGQNVTFRCDPISEHNRLYWYRQTLGQGPEFLTYFQNEAQLEKSRLLSDRFSAERPKGSFSTLEIQRTEQGDSAMYLCASSTSHEQYFGPGTRLTVT.

The gene calls are TRBV4-1 and TRBJ2-7; 9 positions match TRBD1. CDR1 MGHRA and CDR2 YSYEKL come from the germline V gene. This CDR3 has 13 residues. The V gene end was trimmed by 2 bases and the J gene end by 6 bases; junction bases not matched to a gene: 2. Written as DNA, the CDR3 is TGCGCCAGCAGCCAACGGACAGGGGTCGAGCAGTACTTC. This translates into CASSQRTGVEQYF.

The gene calls are TRBV11-3 and TRBJ1-1; D possibly corresponds to TRBD1 (5 bases). Germline CDR1 is SGHNT and CDR2 is YENEEA. The V gene lost 5 bases and the J gene lost 0 bases, with 7 bases spanning the gap. The CDR3 spans 13 residues. The CDR3 nucleotides are TGTGCCAGCAGCCTACAGGTGAACACTGAAGCTTTCTTT. It translates to CASSLQVNTEAFF.

This chain uses TRBV19 with TRBJ1-5; D not certain. The ends were cut back, 5 bases at V and 1 base at J, with 12 bases in the middle. The germline V gene has CDR1 LNHDA and CDR2 SQIVND (reference sequence). The CDR3 loop spans 15 amino acids. In nucleotides, the CDR3 is TGTGCCAGTAGTCCCGGTGTTTGGAGCAATCAGCCCCAGCATTTT. As protein: CASSPGVWSNQPQHF.

The rearrangement uses TRBV3-1 (or the pseudogene TRBV3-2) and TRBJ2-5; 10 bases align to TRBD2. After removal of 4 bases from V and 5 bases from J, the junction contained 7 bases not matched to a gene. Per the germline V gene, CDR1 is LGHDT and CDR2 is YNNKEL (reference sequence). This CDR3 comprises 15 residues. CDR3 protein: CASSRTSGVAETQYF. In DNA form, the CDR3 reads TGTGCCAGCAGCCGCACTAGCGGGGTCGCGGAGACCCAGTACTTC.

This sequence joins TRBV7-9 and TRBJ1-1; D may be TRBD1 (5 bases). V was shortened by 3 bases and J by 0 bases, with 14 bases between the two germline ends. The CDR3 is 16 residues long. Germline lookup yields CDR1 SEHNR and CDR2 FQNEAQ (reference sequence). DNA of the CDR3: TGTGCCAGCAGCTTTCCCCTCAAGGACATGAACACTGAAGCTTTCTTT. It is translated as CASSFPLKDMNTEAFF.

The rearrangement joins TRBV6-5 to TRBJ1-5; no reliable D call. The V end lost 6 bases, the J end lost 6 bases, and 12 bases lay between the germline ends. The CDR3 is made up of 13 amino acids. The germline gives CDR1 MNHEY, CDR2 SVGAGI. CDR3 DNA: TGTGCCAGCAGGGAGGGAGTTGGTCAGCCCCAGCATTTT. It codes for CASREGVGQPQHF.

This clone was picked up a small number of times. This sequence joins TRBV12-3 or TRBV12-4 and TRBJ1-1; D not certain. The CDR3 spans 13 residues. V shed 2 bases and J shed 1 base, with 5 bases lying between them. The CDR3 region is CASSLLQNTEAFF. The CDR3 nucleotides are TGTGCCAGCAGTTTATTACAGAACACTGAAGCTTTCTTT.

The chain is built from TRBV3-1 (or the pseudogene TRBV3-2) and TRBJ1-3; perhaps TRBD1 as D (5 bases). The CDR3 runs 15 residues. Germline assignment: CDR1 LGHDT and CDR2 YNNKEL (reference sequence). Trimming cost V 3 bases and J 4 bases, with 13 bases left between them. The CDR3, as DNA: TGTGCCAGCAGCCAGCAGGGATCGTTCGGAAACACCATATATTTT. This translates into CASSQQGSFGNTIYF.

This chain joins TRBV9 and TRBJ2-2; D possibly corresponds to TRBD1 (5 bases). The CDR3 is 16 residues long. The V gene lost 3 bases and the J gene lost 4 bases, with 16 bases spanning the gap. The V gene's germline CDR1 is SGDLS and CDR2 YYNGEE. The CDR3 loop reads CASSARKTGSTGELFF. DNA of the CDR3: TGTGCCAGCAGCGCCCGAAAAACAGGAAGCACCGGGGAGCTGTTTTTT.

The CDR3 spells CASSQGDRGLETQYF. The CDR3 DNA is TGTGCCAGCAGCCAAGGGGACAGGGGGCTTGAGACCCAGTACTTC. The V and J genes are TRBV3-1 (or the pseudogene TRBV3-2) and TRBJ2-5; 12 nucleotides align to TRBD1. The CDR3 runs to 15 residues. Germline lookup yields CDR1 LGHDT and CDR2 YNNKEL (reference sequence). The V and J ends lost 1 base and 5 bases, in that order; junction bases with no gene match: 2.

The CDR3 bases are TGTGCCAGCAGCCCTCGGACTAGCGCGCTAACCACAGATACGCAGTATTTT. Residues: CASSPRTSALTTDTQYF. J is TRBJ2-3 and V is TRBV7-6; 9 bases are shared with TRBD2. Losses at the gene ends were 5 bases for V and 2 bases for J; bases not matched to a gene: 11. The length of the CDR3 is 17 residues. Germline CDR1 reads SGHVS; CDR2 reads FNYEAQ.

The J gene is TRBJ2-7, the V gene TRBV10-3, with D perhaps matching TRBD1 (6 bases). The germline CDR1 and CDR2 sequences are ENHRY and SYGVKD. The CDR3 loop spans 15 amino acids. The V end was cut by 4 bases, the J end by 4 bases, with 17 bases between. This CDR3 reads CAISAPGQGTYEQYF. DNA of the CDR3: TGTGCCATCAGTGCGCCAGGGCAGGGGACATACGAGCAGTACTTC.

The chain carries TRBV7-9 and TRBJ2-7, with 8 bases identical to TRBD2. The V segment lost 0 bases and the J segment 5 bases; nucleotides outside the gene matches: 3. In germline, CDR1 is SEHNR, CDR2 FQNEAQ (reference sequence). This CDR3 is built from 14 residues. The CDR3 sequence: CASSLAGGRNEQYF. The CDR3 DNA follows: TGTGCCAGCAGCTTAGCTGGCGGGAGGAACGAGCAGTACTTC.